This T cell receptor (beta chain) is from a study of molecular identifiers for immune sequencing clone quantification. J was trimmed by 4 bases and V by 0 bases; bases with no gene match: 3. This CDR3 contains 16 residues. Germline V lookup: CDR1 ENHRY, CDR2 SYGVKD. Findings and limits, study-wide: Researchers reportedly could pick up spiked Jurkat TCR RNA from one cell mixed into more than 800,000 naive cells.

Previously described methods and listed TCR primers were employed for the bulk TCR libraries. TCRdb independently ran MiXCR on the PCR reads; one entry per CDR3 protein. Of about 68,000 distinct CDR3 sequences in the sample, 15% to 20% were seen once. Researchers sorted naive CD8 T cells as cells that were CD8+CD4-CCR7+CD45RA+. This clonotype was seen many times. No antigen is known for it. The chain joins TRBV10-3 to TRBJ1-6, with 7 nucleotides matching TRBD1. The sequence came from a human donor in good health. Some libraries in this study had Jurkat cell RNA spiked in. The sequenced sample was naive CD8+ T cells from blood, with Jurkat cell RNA spiked in. The sample's subset: FACS-sorted CD8+CD4-CCR7+CD45RA+ naive T cells. This CDR3 reads CAISESGQEYNSPLHF. DNA for the CDR3: TGTGCCATCAGTGAGTCAGGACAGGAATATAATTCACCCCTCCACTTT.